Included here is one T cell receptor (beta chain) sequence, with context. The data stem from a study of blood T cell repertoires in COVID-19. About the research overall: Collection of acute and convalescent COVID-19 samples took place in the United States, Italy and Spain.

Clones were read by immunoSEQ multiplex PCR, and TCRdb kept only the in-frame ones, dropping some. In the table there are 310,000 or so clones, around nine tenths of which are singletons. Source material: PBMCs or T cells enriched from blood (not recorded which). This sequence originates from a woman in her thirties who had recovered from COVID-19.

The chain's CDR3 is CASATNEQFF. The CDR3 nucleotides are TGTGCCAGCGCTACCAATGAGCAGTTCTTC. The rearrangement joins TRBV2 to TRBJ2-1; D gene unclear. From germline, CDR1 is SNHLY and CDR2 FYNNEI. V was cut by 8 bases and J by 6 bases, with 5 bases left in between. This CDR3 is built from 10 residues.